This entry lists 25 T cell receptor beta chains sequenced from one sample in a study of T cells after yellow fever vaccination (dated by TCRdb to about 2019). Library generation was performed with 5' RACE. Sequencer: Illumina NovaSeq 6000. The public reads were run again by TCRdb, first through fastp at Q25 and then through MiXCR, and only productive beta chains were kept. Records with the same CDR3 protein are collapsed into one entry carrying the most frequent genes and DNA. This sample gives 95,000 to 150,000 distinct CDR3 sequences in total; roughly 15% of them show up just once. In total, the top ten clones hold 35% to 45% of the sample. The treatment or condition label here, explained by the study, means: live attenuated yellow fever vaccine strain. The specimen comprised CD8+ T cells sorted from PBMCs, sampled 5 days after the yellow fever booster vaccination. Receptor source: a man aged 18-30 years who received the YFV17D yellow fever vaccine.

The V gene is TRBV7-2, the J gene TRBJ2-1; 9 bases map to TRBD2. The germline gives CDR1 SGHTA, CDR2 FQGNSA. The CDR3 contains 18 residues. With V trimmed by 2 bases and J by 1 base, 9 bases remained unmatched. CDR3 residues: CASSLPEAGGQSYNEQFF. For the CDR3, the DNA is TGTGCCAGCAGCTTACCCGAGGCGGGGGGGCAGTCCTACAATGAGCAGTTCTTC.

Only a few counts were recorded for this clonotype. The chain uses TRBV27 and TRBJ2-1, with 9 bases fitting TRBD2. Germline loops: CDR1 MNHEY, CDR2 SMNVEV (reference sequence). The CDR3 has 15 residues. The V and J ends lost 2 bases and 6 bases, in that order; junction bases with no gene match: 5. The DNA for the CDR3 is TGTGCCAGCAGTTTAGGCGGGGGGGCAGGCAATGAGCAGTTCTTC. Translation: CASSLGGGAGNEQFF.

This clonotype was seen a handful of times. The rearrangement joins TRBV15 to TRBJ2-2; TRBD2 matches at 11 bases. Germline loops: CDR1 LNHNV, CDR2 YYDKDF (reference sequence). CDR3 size: 19 residues. V shed 0 bases, J shed 0 bases, and the junction held 6 bases outside the gene matches. CDR3 nucleotide sequence: TGTGCCACCAGCAGAGACCGTCTAGCGGGGGGCGCGAACACCGGGGAGCTGTTTTTT. Its protein product is CATSRDRLAGGANTGELFF.

The chain employs TRBV12-3 or TRBV12-4 and TRBJ2-6; either TRBD1 or TRBD2 may fit D (6 bases each). CDR3 length: 13 residues. V was shortened by 6 bases and J by 9 bases, with 12 bases between the two germline ends. The CDR3 DNA reads as TGTGCCAGCAGCCCGGGGGACATCAACGTCCTGACTTTC. Translated, it gives CASSPGDINVLTF.

This clonotype was seen a handful of times. This rearrangement joins TRBV27 to TRBJ1-1, with D tentatively TRBD1 (5 bases). There are 13 residues in the CDR3. V was cut by 4 bases and J by 1 base, with 7 bases left in between. The V gene's germline CDR1 is MNHEY and CDR2 SMNVEV (reference sequence). The CDR3 bases are TGTGCCAGCAGTTCGACAGAGAACACTGAAGCTTTCTTT. Protein: CASSSTENTEAFF.

The chain carries TRBV2 and TRBJ1-6; TRBD1 agrees at 7 bases. The V and J ends lost 7 bases and 5 bases, in that order; junction bases with no gene match: 5. The length of the CDR3 is 14 residues. Germline CDR1 reads SNHLY; CDR2 reads FYNNEI. Here the CDR3 DNA reads TGTGCCAGCAACTGGGACAGCCATAATTCACCCCTCCACTTT. Residues: CASNWDSHNSPLHF.

This clonotype has just a few counts. This chain uses TRBV15 with TRBJ1-2; possible D gene TRBD1, 5 bases. This CDR3 comprises 14 residues. Germline V lookup: CDR1 LNHNV, CDR2 YYDKDF (reference sequence). V shed 0 bases and J shed 6 bases, with 11 bases lying between them. The CDR3 reads CATSRDFGGHGYTF. CDR3 nucleotide sequence: TGTGCCACCAGCAGAGATTTCGGGGGTCATGGCTACACCTTC.

This chain uses TRBV7-9 with TRBJ2-1; D might be TRBD2 (5 bases). From germline, CDR1 is SEHNR and CDR2 FQNEAQ (reference sequence). The CDR3 sequence is 16 residues long. V gave up 1 base and J gave up 3 bases, with 13 bases separating them. The CDR3 reads CASSLVSSADYNEQFF. The CDR3 region has the DNA TGTGCCAGCAGCTTAGTAAGTAGCGCGGACTACAATGAGCAGTTCTTC.

V usage is TRBV29-1 and J usage is TRBJ1-2; a possible D gene is TRBD1 (6 bases). Germline V gene sequence: CDR1 SQVTM, CDR2 ANQGSEA. Trimming took 3 bases from V and 5 from J, leaving 19 bases between them. The CDR3 is 15 amino acids. CDR3 in amino acids: CSVEDRRGAPYGYTF. The CDR3 DNA is TGCAGCGTTGAGGATAGGCGGGGGGCACCGTATGGCTACACCTTC.

The chain has TRBV20-1 and TRBJ2-1, with D unresolved. Germline V gene lookup returns CDR1 DFQATT and CDR2 SNEGSKA (reference sequence). This CDR3 is built from 15 residues. Trimming cost V 3 bases and J 4 bases, with 16 bases left between them. The DNA of the CDR3 is TGCAGTGCTAGCCACGGACCCATAGGGTACAATGAGCAGTTCTTC. This sequence encodes CSASHGPIGYNEQFF.

The J gene is TRBJ1-6, the V gene TRBV4-2; the D is unclear. Deletions cut 4 bases from V and 1 base from J, with 11 bases between. The CDR3 runs 16 residues. Germline CDR1 LGHNA, CDR2 YNFKEQ. The CDR3 sequence: CASSLNGNSYNSPLHF. CDR3 nucleotide sequence: TGTGCCAGCAGCCTGAACGGCAATTCCTATAATTCACCCCTCCACTTT.

This clonotype was recorded many times. The chain has TRBV7-9 and TRBJ2-2; D might be TRBD2 (6 bases). Germline V gene lookup returns CDR1 SEHNR and CDR2 FQNEAQ (reference sequence). The length of the CDR3 is 16 residues. V was clipped by 1 base and J by 0 bases, with 9 bases between them. The CDR3 spells CASSLVGGTNTGELFF. The CDR3 region has the DNA TGTGCCAGCAGCTTAGTCGGGGGAACGAACACCGGGGAGCTGTTTTTT.

This clonotype was counted at least ten times. This chain connects TRBV27 to TRBJ1-5; 10 bases line up with TRBD1. Unmatched junction bases numbered 3, after V lost 5 bases and J lost 8 bases. Germline CDR1 reads MNHEY; CDR2 reads SMNVEV (reference sequence). CDR3 length equals 13 residues. In nucleotides, the CDR3 is TGTGCCAGCAGTGAGACAGGGGGCGAGCCCCAGCATTTT. It codes for CASSETGGEPQHF.

The chain joins TRBV25-1 to TRBJ1-2, with unresolved D. V lost 4 bases and J 4 bases, leaving 4 bases between the germline ends. This CDR3 has 11 residues. Germline CDR1 and CDR2: MGHDK and SYGVNS. As DNA, the CDR3 is TGTGCCAGCAGTGTCGGCTATGGCTACACCTTC. This sequence encodes CASSVGYGYTF.

The rearrangement links TRBV6-2 or TRBV6-3 to TRBJ2-2; 8 positions match TRBD2. Germline loops: CDR1 MNHEY, CDR2 SVGEGT. Trimming cost V 8 bases and J 5 bases; bases outside gene matches: 7. The CDR3 loop spans 14 amino acids. Here the CDR3 DNA reads TGTGCCAGCGGACTAGCCTCGTTAACCGGGGAGCTGTTTTTT. It yields the protein CASGLASLTGELFF.

In its sample, this clonotype was seen many times. The chain links TRBV6-5 to TRBJ2-5; D is uncertain. This CDR3 has 14 amino acids. The V and J ends lost 4 bases and 5 bases respectively, with 14 bases between them. CDR1 is MNHEY, CDR2 SVGAGI, per germline. The CDR3 DNA follows: TGTGCCAGCAGTTCGACTCCTGGTTTGGAGACCCAGTACTTC. The encoded protein is CASSSTPGLETQYF.

The table lists this clonotype with many counts. The chain links TRBV7-7 to TRBJ2-2; 8 bases are shared with TRBD1. This CDR3 has 15 residues. Trimming removed 2 bases from V and 5 bases from J; junction bases left unmatched: 4. Germline CDR1 and CDR2: SSHAT and FNYEAQ (reference sequence). In DNA form, the CDR3 reads TGTGCCAGCAGCTTAAAGACAGGGGTGACCGGGGAGCTGTTTTTT. It encodes CASSLKTGVTGELFF.

This clonotype was observed a handful of times. The chain employs TRBV4-1 and TRBJ2-2, with TRBD1 identical over 8 bases. The V gene end was trimmed by 2 bases and the J gene end by 7 bases; junction bases not matched to a gene: 15. The CDR3 consists of 18 residues. In germline, CDR1 is MGHRA, CDR2 YSYEKL. The CDR3 reads CASSQRGEAGGVSGELFF. The CDR3 coding sequence is TGCGCCAGCAGCCAAAGAGGAGAGGCAGGGGGCGTCAGCGGGGAGCTGTTTTTT.

The V call is TRBV4-1, the J call TRBJ2-1, with TRBD1 identical over 8 bases. Per germline, CDR1 MGHRA and CDR2 YSYEKL. V gave up 5 bases and J gave up 4 bases; unmatched junction bases: 16. This CDR3 spans 18 amino acids. The CDR3 loop is CASSRTGQAGTAYNEQFF. The CDR3 nucleotides read TGCGCCAGCAGCAGGACAGGGCAGGCGGGAACTGCTTACAATGAGCAGTTCTTC.

This chain links TRBV19 with TRBJ1-1, with 8 nucleotides matching TRBD1. This CDR3 has 15 amino acids. Germline CDR1 and CDR2: LNHDA and SQIVND (reference sequence). V trimming: 1 base; J trimming: 0 bases; junction bases outside the gene matches: 1. Written as DNA, the CDR3 is TGTGCCAGTAGTATAGGACAGGGGCTGAACACTGAAGCTTTCTTT. As protein: CASSIGQGLNTEAFF.

There are a few counts of this clonotype. V is TRBV5-1 and J is TRBJ2-1, with 8 bases identical to TRBD2. The CDR3 is 19 amino acids. V lost 4 bases to trimming and J lost 5 bases; unmatched junction nucleotides: 20. Germline assignment: CDR1 SGHRS and CDR2 YFSETQ. CDR3 protein: CASSLGYRVERGRNNEQFF. The CDR3 DNA follows: TGCGCCAGCAGCCTGGGATACAGGGTTGAACGCGGGAGGAACAATGAGCAGTTCTTC.

This clonotype was observed a few times. The chain links TRBV4-1 to TRBJ2-3; no reliable D call. The ends were cut back, 3 bases at V and 2 bases at J, with 15 bases in the middle. CDR3 length equals 16 residues. Germline CDR1 is MGHRA and CDR2 is YSYEKL. CDR3 sequence reads: CASSQAADGHTDTQYF. The DNA for the CDR3 is TGCGCCAGCAGCCAGGCGGCGGACGGTCACACAGATACGCAGTATTTT.

In this sample, this clonotype turned up a few times. The chain is built from TRBV11-2 and TRBJ2-5, with 10 bases identical to TRBD1. Germline CDR1 reads SGHAT; CDR2 reads FQNNGV. With V trimmed by 4 bases and J by 6 bases, 11 bases remained unmatched. CDR3 length: 16 residues. The CDR3 DNA sequence: TGTGCCAGCAGCTCGGGACAGGGGTTTGAGTCAAAGACCCAGTACTTC. Residues: CASSSGQGFESKTQYF.

This sequence joins TRBV7-9 and TRBJ1-1; tentatively, D is TRBD1 (5 bases). Trimming removed 0 bases at V and 5 bases at J, with 22 bases between. The germline gives CDR1 SEHNR, CDR2 FQNEAQ (reference sequence). This CDR3 has 18 amino acids. The CDR3 reads CASSLAGVGPRVETEAFF. The CDR3 bases are TGTGCCAGCAGCTTAGCGGGGGTTGGGCCCCGAGTGGAAACTGAAGCTTTCTTT.

The chain uses TRBV9 and TRBJ2-5, with D maybe TRBD2 (5 bases). Germline values: CDR1 SGDLS, CDR2 YYNGEE. Trimming stripped 4 bases from V and 7 bases from J, with 20 bases between. The length of the CDR3 is 15 residues. CDR3 sequence: CASSLHRAPEGTQYF. The CDR3 DNA reads as TGTGCCAGCAGCTTACACCGGGCCCCTGAGGGGACCCAGTACTTC. The variable domain in full, with the rest retrieved from reference TRBV9 and TRBJ2-5, is DSGVTQTPKHLITATGQRVTLRCSPRSGDLSVYWYQQSLDQGLQFLIQYYNGEERAKGNILERFSAQQFPDLHSELNLSSLELGDSALYFCASSLHRAPEGTQYFGPGTRLLVL.